This entry is about one T cell receptor beta chain. No antigen is known for it. PCR involved 60 Vbeta and 13 Jbeta primers. Method: immunoSEQ multiplex PCR; TCRdb's copy keeps in-frame clones and lacks some. The sample has 200,000 to 250,000 clones, approximately 80% seen once. These data come from a study of cytomegalovirus exposure and HLA in healthy donors. Findings of the study overall: In vitro assays verified that three CMV-associated chains recognized CMV antigens specifically. Sequencing likely generated an artifact that appeared as a cluster of highly shared sequence variants. From TCR beta sequences, most subjects' HLA-A and HLA-B alleles were reportedly predicted accurately.

This CDR3 region has 16 residues. V was clipped by 5 bases and J by 4 bases; unmatched bases: 9. CDR1 SGHTA and CDR2 FQGNSA come from the germline V gene. What was sequenced was PBMCs. This receptor was taken from a woman aged 40 to 49 in good health and CMV-seronegative. This sequence joins TRBV7-2 and TRBJ2-3; TRBD1 matches at 10 bases. The CDR3 sequence is CASSAGQGYVPDTQYF. The CDR3 DNA reads TGTGCCAGCAGCGCGGGACAGGGGTATGTTCCAGATACGCAGTATTTT. Together with reference TRBV7-2 and TRBJ2-3, the CDR3 gives the full variable domain: GAGVSQSPSNKVTEKGKDVELRCDPISGHTALYWYRQSLGQGLEFLIYFQGNSAPDKSGLPSDRFSAERTGGSVSTLTIQRTQQEDSAVYLCASSAGQGYVPDTQYFGPGTRLTVL.